Listed below are T cell receptor beta chains from one sample, sequenced in a study of OX40 agonist ivuxolimab in advanced cancers. Some clones are missing from TCRdb's copy, which holds only in-frame ones; the method was immunoSEQ multiplex PCR. The data show about 15,000 clones, about 82% seen once. This sample comprised CD4+ or CD8+ T cells sorted from blood, obtained in a trial of the OX40 agonist ivuxolimab. The receptors come from an adult with an advanced solid tumor such as melanoma, head and neck, liver or kidney cancer. Each CDR3 is given with its conserved first and last residue. Fields, in order: V gene, clone size, D gene, J gene, CDR3 protein, CDR3 DNA. A D gene is named only where the DNA matches it firmly. Clone size, where shown, is once, few, many, or a class for clones that have expanded.

v_gene: TRBV19
abundance: few
d_gene: .
j_gene: TRBJ1-1
CDR3aa: CASSPPDSSNTEAFF
CDR3nt: TGTGCCAGTAGTCCCCCCGACAGCTCGAACACTGAAGCTTTCTTT

v_gene: TRBV4-1
abundance: once
d_gene: .
j_gene: TRBJ2-7
CDR3aa: CASSQGDSSYEQYF
CDR3nt: TGCGCCAGCAGCCAAGGTGACAGCTCCTACGAGCAGTACTTC

v_gene: TRBV7-9
abundance: few
d_gene: .
j_gene: TRBJ1-6
CDR3aa: CASSSSLETAWGSPLHF
CDR3nt: TGTGCCAGCAGCTCCTCTCTCGAGACAGCCTGGGGTTCACCCCTCCACTTT

v_gene: TRBV5-8
abundance: .
d_gene: .
j_gene: TRBJ1-1
CDR3aa: CASSLDPVIFSGVRAFF
CDR3nt: TGTGCCAGCAGCTTGGACCCAGTCATCTTCTCGGGGGTGCGAGCTTTCTTT

v_gene: TRBV5-4
abundance: .
d_gene: .
j_gene: TRBJ2-7
CDR3aa: CASSLTPDLSYEQYF
CDR3nt: TGTGCCAGCAGCTTGACGCCCGACCTTTCCTACGAGCAGTACTTC

v_gene: TRBV6-5
abundance: .
d_gene: .
j_gene: TRBJ2-5
CDR3aa: CASSPDSLEQYF
CDR3nt: TGTGCCAGCAGCCCGGACAGTCTAGAGCAGTACTTC

v_gene: TRBV5-4
abundance: .
d_gene: .
j_gene: TRBJ1-4
CDR3aa: CASSLQETTNEKLFF
CDR3nt: TGTGCCAGCAGCTTGCAGGAAACAACTAATGAAAAACTGTTTTTT

v_gene: TRBV4-1
abundance: .
d_gene: .
j_gene: TRBJ1-2
CDR3aa: CASSPLEKGRGYTF
CDR3nt: TGCGCCAGCAGCCCTCTCGAAAAGGGGAGAGGCTACACCTTC

v_gene: TRBV2
abundance: .
d_gene: .
j_gene: TRBJ2-1
CDR3aa: CASKPTGSYNEQFF
CDR3nt: TGTGCCAGCAAACCGACAGGCTCCTACAATGAGCAGTTCTTC

v_gene: TRBV11-2
abundance: .
d_gene: TRBD2
j_gene: TRBJ2-7
CDR3aa: CASKPSGTYYEQYF
CDR3nt: TGTGCCAGCAAGCCTAGCGGTACTTATTACGAGCAGTACTTC

v_gene: TRBV7-9
abundance: .
d_gene: .
j_gene: TRBJ1-2
CDR3aa: CASSWAGNYGYTF
CDR3nt: TGTGCCAGCAGCTGGGCAGGGAACTATGGCTACACCTTC

v_gene: TRBV6-4
abundance: few
d_gene: TRBD1
j_gene: TRBJ2-1
CDR3aa: CASSDSAGQGAGEQFF
CDR3nt: TGTGCCAGCAGTGACTCCGCGGGACAGGGGGCTGGTGAGCAGTTCTTC

v_gene: TRBV27
abundance: .
d_gene: TRBD2
j_gene: TRBJ2-5
CDR3aa: CASSPRLAGAKETQYF
CDR3nt: TGTGCCAGCAGTCCGCGACTAGCGGGCGCAAAAGAGACCCAGTACTTC

v_gene: TRBV5-7
abundance: .
d_gene: TRBD2
j_gene: TRBJ2-7
CDR3aa: CASSTTSGRALEQYF
CDR3nt: TGTGCCAGCAGCACGACTAGCGGGAGGGCCCTCGAGCAGTACTTC

v_gene: TRBV6-1
abundance: .
d_gene: .
j_gene: TRBJ1-2
CDR3aa: CASSETGRFMIYGYTF
CDR3nt: TGTGCCAGCAGTGAAACCGGGCGCTTTATGATCTATGGCTACACCTTC

v_gene: TRBV6-1
abundance: .
d_gene: .
j_gene: TRBJ1-2
CDR3aa: CASNREGDYGYTF
CDR3nt: TGTGCCAGCAACAGGGAAGGGGACTATGGCTACACCTTC

v_gene: TRBV7-2
abundance: .
d_gene: .
j_gene: TRBJ2-1
CDR3aa: CASSQPSGNEQFF
CDR3nt: TGTGCCAGCAGCCAACCATCGGGAAATGAGCAGTTCTTC

v_gene: TRBV2
abundance: .
d_gene: .
j_gene: TRBJ2-7
CDR3aa: CASSVTGPGYEQYF
CDR3nt: TGTGCCAGCAGTGTCACAGGACCGGGGTACGAGCAGTACTTC

v_gene: TRBV28
abundance: .
d_gene: .
j_gene: TRBJ2-1
CDR3aa: CASSQRTEYNEQFF
CDR3nt: TGTGCCAGCAGCCAGAGGACAGAATACAATGAGCAGTTCTTC

v_gene: TRBV7-9
abundance: .
d_gene: .
j_gene: TRBJ2-5
CDR3aa: CASSLEVGSETQYF
CDR3nt: TGTGCCAGCAGCTTAGAGGTGGGCTCGGAGACCCAGTACTTC

v_gene: TRBV21-1
abundance: .
d_gene: .
j_gene: TRBJ2-7
CDR3aa: CASSQENRDEQYF
CDR3nt: TGTGCCAGCAGCCAAGAAAACAGGGACGAGCAGTACTTC

v_gene: TRBV20-1
abundance: .
d_gene: .
j_gene: TRBJ2-7
CDR3aa: CSAGESYEQYF
CDR3nt: TGCAGTGCTGGTGAGTCCTACGAGCAGTACTTC

v_gene: TRBV10-3
abundance: .
d_gene: .
j_gene: TRBJ1-2
CDR3aa: CAISERPGLSYGYTF
CDR3nt: TGTGCCATCAGTGAACGGCCCGGACTGAGCTATGGCTACACCTTC

v_gene: TRBV4-2
abundance: .
d_gene: TRBD1
j_gene: TRBJ2-7
CDR3aa: CASSQDQGASYEQYF
CDR3nt: TGTGCCAGCAGCCAAGACCAGGGGGCTAGTTACGAGCAGTACTTC

v_gene: TRBV6-4
abundance: .
d_gene: .
j_gene: TRBJ2-2
CDR3aa: CASSEDTGELFF
CDR3nt: TGTGCCAGCAGTGAAGACACCGGGGAGCTGTTTTTT